This T cell receptor (beta chain) was documented in a study of T cells expressing NK-cell markers. For each CDR3 protein, TCRdb gives one entry from its re-call of the 5' RACE reads, without DNA. The sample has some 300,000 distinct CDR3 sequences. Germline CDR1 is SGHVS and CDR2 is FQNEAQ. The length of the CDR3 is 14 residues. The source material was blood T cells: a sorted CD56 or NKG2C T cell subset, CD4+ or CD8+ T cells, or bulk PBMC T cells (not recorded which). The receptor's source is a man between 18 and 29 years old in good health. The chain uses TRBV7-8 and TRBJ2-3; TCRdb selects TRBD1, and the lack of DNA leaves this call unchecked. CDR3 in amino acids: CASSLGGRVAAQYF. The variable domain in full, completed from reference TRBV7-8 and TRBJ2-3, reads GAGVSQSPRYKVAKRGQDVALRCDPISGHVSLFWYQQALGQGPEFLTYFQNEAQLDKSGLPSDRFFAERPEGSVSTLKIQRTQQEDSAVYLCASSLGGRVAAQYFGPGTRLTVL.